This T cell receptor (beta chain) was retrieved from a study (dated by TCRdb to 2013 to 2016). Notes on the research overall: The study examined whether tumor-infiltrating Tregs in breast cancer are drawn from blood Tregs or arise in situ by conversion from other CD4+ T cell subsets. What the research found in general, with its limitations: In terms of TCR gene usage, tumor memory CD4+ T cells clustered together with blood and lymph node memory CD4+ cells, as well as with lymph node naive CD4+ cells. Rather than covering whole repertoires, validation in the larger cohort was restricted to a single TCR beta V-J rearrangement. The TCR alpha and beta sequences of tumor-infiltrating Tregs showed the greatest overlap with tumor naive CD4+ T cells, followed by blood naive CD4+ T cells.

Full-length TCR variable regions were amplified by 5' RACE PCR with constant-region reverse primers, followed by semi-nested PCR with Nested Universal Primer A. The ReliaPrep RNA Cell Miniprep System was used to extract total RNA, which was then reverse transcribed into 5'RACE-ready cDNA with the SMARTer RACE 5'/3' Kit. Full-length TCR alpha and beta libraries were barcoded with multiplex adaptors and sequenced on an Illumina MiSeq. The study's own analysis went as follows. Sequencing data were pooled across the five patients for each of nine subset-tissue groups and compared by unsupervised clustering of TCR gene usage. The Morisita-Horn index was used to calculate repertoire similarity, with shared sequences weighted according to their contribution to each repertoire. TCRdb ran its own pipeline on the public reads, namely fastp trimming at Q25 and MiXCR clone calling, and kept in-frame beta chains. Here each entry gathers all rows of one CDR3 protein and keeps the most common genes and DNA. TCRdb's processing, not the authors', yielded these V and J calls. The sample has tens of thousands of distinct CDR3 sequences on record, 30% of them singletons. The top ten hold 4% to 4.5% of the sample.

In this sample, this clonotype turned up a few times. The clone's antigen remains unknown. No base qualities exist here, and no much larger clone lies one base off it. The CDR1 and CDR2 encoded by the germline V gene are MDHEN and SYDVKM. Spanning cysteine to phenylalanine, the CDR3 consists of 15 amino acids. Kept here is only the CDR3 DNA, which spans 45 bases and is read in frame from base 1. V sheds 2 bases and J sheds 4 bases, leaving 14 bases between their ends. CD4+CD45RO+CD25- cells were isolated as memory CD4+ T cells. Tregs, naive and memory CD4+ T cells from tumor, blood and ipsilateral draining lymph nodes of 5 or 6 breast cancer patients underwent full-length TCR alpha and beta sequencing. Tumor tissue and lymph nodes obtained from ipsilateral axillary dissection were perfused with PBS, minced and then digested with collagenase I and hyaluronidase. A purity exceeding 90% was confirmed by FACS for the sorted cell populations.

The rearranged segments are TRBV28 and TRBJ1-2; the D region possibly corresponds to TRBD1 (5 bases align). This TCR was recovered from a female donor with breast cancer. Sequencing was carried out using tumor-infiltrating memory CD4+ T cells sorted from the breast tumor. Taken with the paper, the label for cell subset or site translates to: memory CD4+ T cells, CD4+CD45RO+CD25-. The CDR3 region: CASSLPLGGIYGYTF. The base sequence is TGTGCCAGCAGTTTACCCTTGGGGGGTATCTATGGCTACACCTTC.